This is a list of T cell receptor beta chains from one sample in a study of Ad26.COV2.S vaccination and SARS-CoV-2 variants. The assay was immunoSEQ multiplex PCR, and TCRdb's table has in-frame clones only and misses some. The table shows more than 300,000 clones, with about 86% occurring only once. The specimen was peripheral blood, collected in a trial of Ad26.COV2.S vaccine versus placebo. Source of these receptors: a person aged 18-65 years who received the Ad26.COV2.S COVID-19 vaccine or a placebo. Both conserved end residues are part of each CDR3. Each record gives: D gene, J gene, clone size, V gene, CDR3 DNA, CDR3 protein. The D gene is left open where the match is weak. Size values are once, few and many counts, or a class for expanded clones, and some rows have none.

TRBD1	TRBJ1-1	.	TRBV11-3	TGTGCCAGCAGGACAGGGGAGGGACCATACACTGAAGCTTTCTTT	CASRTGEGPYTEAFF
TRBD1	TRBJ2-7	.	TRBV30	TGTGCCTGGAGTGCGGGACAGGGCTACGAGCAGTACTTC	CAWSAGQGYEQYF
.	TRBJ2-7	.	TRBV19	TGTGCCAGTAGTATAGGGGGCGCATCAGGGGAGCAGTACTTC	CASSIGGASGEQYF
.	TRBJ1-3	.	TRBV29-1	TGCAGCGTTGAAGCCTCTGGAAACACCATATATTTT	CSVEASGNTIYF
.	TRBJ1-2	.	TRBV18	TGTGCCAGCTCACCTCTCTCGACAGACTTCTATGGCTACACCTTC	CASSPLSTDFYGYTF
.	TRBJ1-1	.	TRBV7-2	TGTGCCAGCAGCTTAGGGCTGGGAACCAACACTGAAGCTTTCTTT	CASSLGLGTNTEAFF
TRBD1	TRBJ1-1	.	TRBV30	TGTGCCTGGAGTTACGGGACAGGAGACATGAACACTGAAGCTTTCTTT	CAWSYGTGDMNTEAFF
.	TRBJ2-7	.	TRBV20-1	TGCAGTGCTAGTCCCTGGTCGGTCTACGAGCAGTACTTC	CSASPWSVYEQYF
TRBD2	TRBJ2-3	.	TRBV5-8	TGTGCCAGCAGCTTGAATTCGGTGCTAGCGGGGTCCGGCACAGATACGCAGTATTTT	CASSLNSVLAGSGTDTQYF
.	TRBJ1-5	.	TRBV19	TGTGCCAGTAGTATAGATGCGCAGGGGTATAGCAATCAGCCCCAGCATTTT	CASSIDAQGYSNQPQHF
.	TRBJ1-2	once	TRBV15	TGTGCCACCAGCAGAGGGAGGGGAGAGGGCTATGGCTACACCTTC	CATSRGRGEGYGYTF
.	TRBJ2-7	.	TRBV12-3/TRBV12-4	TGTGCCAGCAGTTTAATGAGTCCCTACGAGCAGTACTTC	CASSLMSPYEQYF
TRBD1	TRBJ1-2	.	TRBV19	TGTGCCAGTAGTACGAGGCGGACAGGGAGGGATGATGGCTACACCTTC	CASSTRRTGRDDGYTF
.	TRBJ2-2	.	TRBV5-4	TGTGCCAGCAGATCAGCAGGAACCGGGGAGCTGTTTTTT	CASRSAGTGELFF
TRBD2	TRBJ2-3	.	TRBV6-5	TGTGCCAGCAGTTACAGCGGGGGCTCCGTTAAAGATACGCAGTATTTT	CASSYSGGSVKDTQYF
TRBD1	TRBJ1-1	.	TRBV10-1	TGCGCCAGCAGTCCGGACAGGGAAATCGCTTTCTTT	CASSPDREIAFF
TRBD2	TRBJ2-1	.	TRBV24-1	TGTGCCACCAGTGACCCCCTAGCGGGGGGCCCAGATGAGCAGTTCTTC	CATSDPLAGGPDEQFF
.	TRBJ1-5	.	TRBV10-3	TGTGCCATCAGTGAGGATACCCGGCCCCAGCATTTT	CAISEDTRPQHF
.	TRBJ2-3	.	TRBV5-6	TGTGCCAGCAGCTTGGGGCACGCAGATACGCAGTATTTT	CASSLGHADTQYF
.	TRBJ1-3	.	TRBV5-4	TGTGCCAGCAGCTTGAGTGACGGAAACACCATATATTTT	CASSLSDGNTIYF
.	TRBJ2-5	.	TRBV19	TGTGCCAGTAGCCTCTCGTCTCAGGGGCGATCCCAAGAGACCCAGTACTTC	CASSLSSQGRSQETQYF
TRBD1	TRBJ1-2	.	TRBV19	TGTGCCAGTAGTGCCAGGACAGGCCTACCCTATGGCTACACCTTC	CASSARTGLPYGYTF
TRBD1	TRBJ2-1	.	TRBV5-4	TGTGCCAGCAGCGCAGGGACAGGGGGAAACAATGAGCAGTTCTTC	CASSAGTGGNNEQFF
.	TRBJ1-1	.	TRBV5-4	TGTGCCAGCAGCTCGGACAGTCTAATGAACACTGAAGCTTTCTTT	CASSSDSLMNTEAFF